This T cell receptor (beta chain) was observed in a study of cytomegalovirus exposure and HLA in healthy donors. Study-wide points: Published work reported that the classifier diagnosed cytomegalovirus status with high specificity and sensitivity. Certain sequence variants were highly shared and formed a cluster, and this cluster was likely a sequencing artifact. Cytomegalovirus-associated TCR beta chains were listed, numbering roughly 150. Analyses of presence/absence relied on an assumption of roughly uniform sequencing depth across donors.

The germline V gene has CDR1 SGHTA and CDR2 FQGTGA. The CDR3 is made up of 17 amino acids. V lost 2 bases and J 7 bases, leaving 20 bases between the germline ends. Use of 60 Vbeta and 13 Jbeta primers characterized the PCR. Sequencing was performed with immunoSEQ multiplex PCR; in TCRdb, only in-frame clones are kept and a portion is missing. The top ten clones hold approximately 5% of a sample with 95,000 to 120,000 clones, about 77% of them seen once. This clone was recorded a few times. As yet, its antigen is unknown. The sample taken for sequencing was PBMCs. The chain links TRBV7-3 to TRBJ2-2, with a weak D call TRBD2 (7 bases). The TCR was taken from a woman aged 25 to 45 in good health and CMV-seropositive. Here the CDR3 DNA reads TGTGCCAGCAGCTTACGTGGGGGGGCTTCTTCGAACGGGGAGCTGTTTTTT. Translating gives CASSLRGGASSNGELFF. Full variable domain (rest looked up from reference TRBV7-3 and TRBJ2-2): GAGVSQTPSNKVTEKGKYVELRCDPISGHTALYWYRQSLGQGPEFLIYFQGTGAADDSGLPNDRFFAVRPEGSVSTLKIQRTERGDSAVYLCASSLRGGASSNGELFFGEGSRLTVL.